What follows are 17 T cell receptor beta chains derived from one specimen sequenced in a study of T cell clonotyping in hematopoietic cell transplantation. Only in-frame clones appear in the TCRdb table, and some are missing; sequencing was by immunoSEQ multiplex PCR. The table lists some 14,000 clones, about 98% of them singletons. Source: peripheral blood mononuclear cells, taken 30 days after allogeneic stem cell transplant. The receptors derive from a female patient aged 50-59 years who had an allogeneic stem cell transplant from an unrelated donor, so T cells may come from the graft donor. Some clones in this sample may be carry-over from other donors' samples.

V and J are TRBV2 and TRBJ1-5; D is uncertain. Germline V gives CDR1 SNHLY, CDR2 FYNNEI. The ends were cut back, 8 bases at V and 4 bases at J, with 15 bases in the middle. The CDR3 sequence is 14 residues long. Here the CDR3 reads CASAPRRQNQPQHF. DNA of the CDR3: TGTGCCAGCGCCCCTCGGAGGCAGAATCAGCCCCAGCATTTT.

V is TRBV2 and J is TRBJ2-5, with D possibly TRBD1 on 6 matching bases. The CDR3 consists of 12 residues. From germline, CDR1 is SNHLY and CDR2 FYNNEI. V was cut by 4 bases and J by 5 bases, with 8 bases left in between. CDR3 DNA: TGTGCCAGCAGTGGGACAGCGGAGACCCAGTACTTC. As protein: CASSGTAETQYF.

V usage is TRBV15 and J usage is TRBJ1-1; D is possibly TRBD1 (5 bases). V was trimmed by 0 bases and J by 0 bases, leaving 8 bases between them. The CDR3 totals 15 residues. CDR1 is LNHNV and CDR2 is YYDKDF in the germline V gene (reference sequence). The CDR3 bases are TGTGCCACCAGCAGAGATCGGGGGTTGAACACTGAAGCTTTCTTT. Encoded protein: CATSRDRGLNTEAFF.

Points on this clone: At one end, the junction sequence differs from germline, possibly due to a read error. This rearrangement joins TRBV19 to TRBJ1-2; a possible D gene is TRBD1 (5 bases). Per the germline V gene, CDR1 is LNHDA and CDR2 is SQIVND (reference sequence). There are 14 residues in the CDR3. The CDR3 here is CASSIRQSFYRYTF. CDR3 nucleotide sequence: TGTGCCAGTAGTATTCGACAGTCGTTCTATCGCTACACCTTC.

The rearrangement links TRBV11-2 to TRBJ2-2; tentative D call: TRBD1 (6 bases). CDR3 length: 14 residues. Trimming left V 11 bases short and J 1 base short, with 14 bases between. The V gene's germline CDR1 is SGHAT and CDR2 FQNNGV. The DNA of the CDR3 is TGTGCCGGAACTCCGGGACAGAACACCGGGGAGCTGTTTTTT. This gives the protein CAGTPGQNTGELFF.

This chain links TRBV19 with TRBJ2-5; the D gene is possibly TRBD2 (5 bases). The CDR3 has 14 residues. Germline CDR1 reads LNHDA; CDR2 reads SQIVND (reference sequence). V shed 2 bases and J shed 5 bases, with 12 bases lying between them. The CDR3 region has the DNA TGTGCCAGTAGTATACCGGGAATGGGGGAGACCCAGTACTTC. Amino acids: CASSIPGMGETQYF.

This sequence joins TRBV27 and TRBJ2-2; 14 bases fit TRBD2. V was clipped by 5 bases and J by 4 bases; unmatched bases: 6. The CDR3 is made up of 17 amino acids. Germline loops: CDR1 MNHEY, CDR2 SMNVEV (reference sequence). The CDR3 DNA is TGTGCCAGCAGTCCCGCCGGACTAGCGGGGGGCACCGGGGAGCTGTTTTTT. Its protein product is CASSPAGLAGGTGELFF.

The CDR3 DNA reads as TGTGCCAGCATAGAAGACAGGGAACGCGAGCAGTACTTC. This encodes CASIEDREREQYF. The chain has TRBV2 and TRBJ2-7; 7 bases are a match to TRBD1. The J segment lost 6 bases and the V segment lost 7 bases, leaving 9 bases of the junction unmatched. This CDR3 comprises 13 residues. Germline CDR1 and CDR2: SNHLY and FYNNEI.

This clone showed up just once. V gene TRBV7-3 combines with J gene TRBJ1-2; D is ambiguous. CDR1 is SGHTA and CDR2 is FQGTGA in the germline V gene. The CDR3 extends over 15 amino acids. V was clipped by 5 bases and J by 5 bases, with 18 bases between them. CDR3 DNA sequence: TGTGCCAGCAGCCCCCAGGCAGGACCGGGATATGGCTACACCTTC. Amino acids: CASSPQAGPGYGYTF. Full variable domain (missing parts from reference TRBV7-3 and TRBJ1-2): GAGVSQTPSNKVTEKGKYVELRCDPISGHTALYWYRQSLGQGPEFLIYFQGTGAADDSGLPNDRFFAVRPEGSVSTLKIQRTERGDSAVYLCASSPQAGPGYGYTFGSGTRLTVV.

The chain joins TRBV10-3 to TRBJ1-2; D unclear. The CDR3 consists of 17 residues. V dropped 2 bases and J dropped 4 bases, with 20 bases sitting between them. Germline V gene data show CDR1 as ENHRY and CDR2 as SYGVKD. The DNA of the CDR3 is TGTGCCATCAGTGAGAGCCTTCAAGAAGAGGGTCGCTATGGCTACACCTTC. As protein: CAISESLQEEGRYGYTF.

This chain connects TRBV6-5 to TRBJ2-2, with 7 bases aligning to TRBD2. Per the germline V gene, CDR1 is MNHEY and CDR2 is SVGAGI. The J segment lost 2 bases and the V segment lost 2 bases, leaving 5 bases of the junction unmatched. There are 16 residues in the CDR3. Here the CDR3 reads CASSYGDYLNTGELFF. The CDR3 coding sequence is TGTGCCAGCAGTTACGGGGACTACCTTAACACCGGGGAGCTGTTTTTT.

J is TRBJ2-1 and V is TRBV13; D gene unclear. The germline gives CDR1 PRHDT, CDR2 FYEKMQ (reference sequence). Trimming left V 3 bases short and J 4 bases short, with 7 bases between. The CDR3 contains 13 residues. The CDR3: CASSLNGYNEQFF. DNA of the CDR3: TGTGCCAGCAGCTTGAACGGGTACAATGAGCAGTTCTTC.

The genes are TRBV5-1 and TRBJ2-2; 14 bases map to TRBD2. J was trimmed by 5 bases and V by 5 bases; bases with no gene match: 8. Germline values: CDR1 SGHRS, CDR2 YFSETQ. CDR3 length: 17 residues. The CDR3 coding sequence is TGCGCCAGCAGTCCCGGACTAGCGGGAGGTCTTACCGGGGAGCTGTTTTTT. The encoded protein is CASSPGLAGGLTGELFF.

V gene TRBV18 combines with J gene TRBJ1-5; perhaps TRBD1 as D (5 bases). Per the germline V gene, CDR1 is KGHSH and CDR2 is LQKENI. This CDR3 is built from 13 residues. V dropped 5 bases and J dropped 6 bases, with 11 bases sitting between them. CDR3 sequence: CASSTTVGQPQHF. DNA of the CDR3: TGTGCCAGCTCAACGACAGTAGGTCAGCCCCAGCATTTT.

V and J are TRBV4-1 and TRBJ1-6; D is ambiguous. CDR1 and CDR2 from the germline V gene are MGHRA and YSYEKL. The CDR3 extends over 16 amino acids. V was shortened by 3 bases and J by 0 bases, with 9 bases between the two germline ends. CDR3 loop: CASSQGQSSYNSPLHF. The CDR3 DNA is TGCGCCAGCAGCCAGGGCCAGAGCTCCTATAATTCACCCCTCCACTTT.

The chain couples TRBV5-1 to TRBJ2-2, with D unclear. Trimming took 1 base from V and 4 from J, leaving 17 bases between them. Germline V gene sequence: CDR1 SGHRS, CDR2 YFSETQ. The CDR3 consists of 17 residues. CDR3 amino acids: CASSLTVRVYSTGELFF. CDR3 sequence (DNA): TGCGCCAGCAGCTTGACCGTAAGGGTGTATAGCACCGGGGAGCTGTTTTTT.

The V call is TRBV30, the J call TRBJ1-5; 7 bases map to TRBD1. The CDR3 has 15 residues. Germline trimming cut 1 base from V and 1 base from J; bases unmatched to any gene: 4. Looked up from germline, CDR1 is GTSNPN and CDR2 is SVGIG (reference sequence). CDR3 residues: CAWSAYRGSNQPQHF. The CDR3 nucleotides read TGTGCCTGGAGTGCATACAGGGGAAGCAATCAGCCCCAGCATTTT.